Listed below are T cell receptor beta chains from one sample, sequenced in a study of blood T cell repertoires in COVID-19. Repertoires were generated with immunoSEQ multiplex PCR, while TCRdb's copy carries only in-frame clones and drops some. The repertoire includes 140,000 to 150,000 clones, approximately 90% of them detected once, and over 10% sits in the top ten. The sequencing input was peripheral blood. Source of these receptors: a man between 18 and 35 years old with COVID-19, enrolled during active disease. The CDR3 runs from the conserved cysteine through the conserved F or W. The D gene is left open where the match is weak. The size entry is marked missing in some rows and otherwise reads once, few, many or a size class.

d_call: .; v_call: TRBV28; j_call: TRBJ1-4; clone_size: .; cdr3_aa: CASSPPGEDEKLLF; cdr3_nt: TGTGCCAGCAGCCCCCCCGGAGAGGATGAAAAACTGCTTTTT
d_call: .; v_call: TRBV28; j_call: TRBJ2-3; clone_size: .; cdr3_aa: CASSTSDTQYF; cdr3_nt: TGTGCCAGCAGTACTTCAGATACGCAGTATTTT
d_call: TRBD1; v_call: TRBV5-4; j_call: TRBJ2-1; clone_size: .; cdr3_aa: CASRGGSTYNEQFF; cdr3_nt: TGTGCCAGCAGAGGGGGCTCGACCTACAATGAGCAGTTCTTC
d_call: .; v_call: TRBV27; j_call: TRBJ2-7; clone_size: .; cdr3_aa: CASSFTAGDSYEQYF; cdr3_nt: TGTGCCAGCAGTTTCACCGCAGGGGACTCCTACGAGCAGTACTTC
d_call: TRBD2; v_call: TRBV30; j_call: TRBJ2-3; clone_size: .; cdr3_aa: CAWTLAGSLDTQYF; cdr3_nt: TGTGCCTGGACCCTAGCGGGATCTTTGGATACGCAGTATTTT
d_call: .; v_call: TRBV27; j_call: TRBJ2-7; clone_size: .; cdr3_aa: CASSFAGTPSYEQYF; cdr3_nt: TGTGCCAGCAGTTTCGCAGGGACACCATCCTACGAGCAGTACTTC
d_call: TRBD1; v_call: TRBV18; j_call: TRBJ1-1; clone_size: .; cdr3_aa: CASSPPDRGYTEAFF; cdr3_nt: TGTGCCAGCTCACCTCCGGACAGGGGCTACACTGAAGCTTTCTTT
d_call: TRBD2; v_call: TRBV7-9; j_call: TRBJ2-1; clone_size: .; cdr3_aa: CASSFRTSGNYNEQFF; cdr3_nt: TGTGCCAGCAGCTTCCGGACTAGCGGCAACTACAATGAGCAGTTCTTC
d_call: .; v_call: TRBV2; j_call: TRBJ1-5; clone_size: .; cdr3_aa: CASSGTHAQPQHF; cdr3_nt: TGTGCCAGCAGCGGGACACATGCTCAGCCCCAGCATTTT
d_call: TRBD1; v_call: TRBV27; j_call: TRBJ1-2; clone_size: .; cdr3_aa: CASSLRRQGTGGYTF; cdr3_nt: TGTGCCAGCAGTTTGAGGAGACAGGGGACCGGTGGCTACACCTTC
d_call: .; v_call: TRBV6-6; j_call: TRBJ1-3; clone_size: .; cdr3_aa: CASSYSPGLSGNTIYF; cdr3_nt: TGTGCCAGCAGTTACTCTCCGGGACTCTCTGGAAACACCATATATTTT
d_call: .; v_call: TRBV6-5; j_call: TRBJ2-1; clone_size: .; cdr3_aa: CASTHGRGPYNEQFF; cdr3_nt: TGTGCCAGCACCCATGGTAGAGGCCCCTACAATGAGCAGTTCTTC
d_call: TRBD1; v_call: TRBV24-1; j_call: TRBJ2-2; clone_size: .; cdr3_aa: CATSRRHDRGLNTGELFF; cdr3_nt: TGTGCCACCAGCAGGAGGCACGACAGGGGGCTGAACACCGGGGAGCTGTTTTTT
d_call: TRBD2; v_call: TRBV7-2; j_call: TRBJ2-7; clone_size: .; cdr3_aa: CASSLLGGSGLEQYF; cdr3_nt: TGTGCCAGCAGCTTGCTCGGCGGGAGTGGCCTCGAGCAGTACTTC
d_call: TRBD1; v_call: TRBV15; j_call: TRBJ2-7; clone_size: .; cdr3_aa: CATSREYRDRGSYEQYF; cdr3_nt: TGTGCCACCAGCAGAGAATATAGGGACAGAGGCTCCTACGAGCAGTACTTC
d_call: TRBD2; v_call: TRBV7-2; j_call: TRBJ2-3; clone_size: .; cdr3_aa: CASSPGLAGWKDTQYF; cdr3_nt: TGTGCCAGCAGCCCGGGACTAGCGGGATGGAAAGATACGCAGTATTTT
d_call: TRBD1; v_call: TRBV10-3; j_call: TRBJ2-2; clone_size: few; cdr3_aa: CAISGTDTGELFF; cdr3_nt: TGTGCCATCAGCGGGACAGACACCGGGGAGCTGTTTTTT
d_call: .; v_call: TRBV28; j_call: TRBJ1-1; clone_size: .; cdr3_aa: CASRLRDKNTEAFF; cdr3_nt: TGTGCCAGCAGGCTCCGGGACAAGAACACTGAAGCTTTCTTT
d_call: TRBD1; v_call: TRBV24-1; j_call: TRBJ2-3; clone_size: .; cdr3_aa: CATRGGRAGTDTQYF; cdr3_nt: TGTGCCACCAGAGGGGGCAGGGCCGGCACAGATACGCAGTATTTT
d_call: .; v_call: TRBV27; j_call: TRBJ2-1; clone_size: once; cdr3_aa: CASSKAGYNEQFF; cdr3_nt: TGTGCCAGCAGCAAAGCCGGCTACAATGAGCAGTTCTTC
d_call: TRBD2; v_call: TRBV27; j_call: TRBJ2-7; clone_size: .; cdr3_aa: CASSSPPGRVSYEQYF; cdr3_nt: TGTGCCAGCAGTTCCCCGCCAGGGAGGGTCTCCTACGAGCAGTACTTC
d_call: TRBD2; v_call: TRBV9; j_call: TRBJ2-3; clone_size: .; cdr3_aa: CASNGGRKDTQYF; cdr3_nt: TGTGCCAGCAACGGCGGGAGGAAAGATACGCAGTATTTT
d_call: .; v_call: TRBV15; j_call: TRBJ2-7; clone_size: .; cdr3_aa: CATSNFPSYEQYF; cdr3_nt: TGTGCCACCAGTAATTTCCCCTCCTACGAGCAGTACTTC
d_call: TRBD1; v_call: TRBV30; j_call: TRBJ1-6; clone_size: .; cdr3_aa: CAWSTGQGASPLHF; cdr3_nt: TGTGCCTGGAGTACCGGACAGGGGGCTTCACCCCTCCACTTT
d_call: .; v_call: TRBV5-4; j_call: TRBJ1-2; clone_size: .; cdr3_aa: CASSPSGVNYGYTF; cdr3_nt: TGTGCCAGCAGCCCCTCAGGGGTTAACTATGGCTACACCTTC
d_call: TRBD1; v_call: TRBV7-9; j_call: TRBJ1-6; clone_size: .; cdr3_aa: CASSSQDRGNSPLHF; cdr3_nt: TGTGCCAGCAGCTCCCAAGACAGGGGCAATTCACCCCTCCACTTT
d_call: .; v_call: TRBV28; j_call: TRBJ1-5; clone_size: .; cdr3_aa: CASSPWLSSYSNQPQHF; cdr3_nt: TGTGCCAGCAGCCCGTGGTTGAGCTCTTATAGCAATCAGCCCCAGCATTTT
d_call: .; v_call: TRBV7-3; j_call: TRBJ2-7; clone_size: .; cdr3_aa: CASSLAGDPYEQYF; cdr3_nt: TGTGCCAGCAGCTTAGCAGGGGACCCCTACGAGCAGTACTTC